The 23 T cell receptor beta chains below were found in one sample sequenced in a study of CD8 T cells in Susac syndrome. The RNA input was roughly 0.45 to 1 ug, and it was reverse transcribed with random hexamers. A single record per CDR3 protein comes from TCRdb applying MiXCR to the immunoSEQ multiplex PCR reads. The data contain hundreds of thousands of distinct CDR3 sequences, just under 95% of them singletons. The sample consisted of CD4+ T cells from PBMCs. The receptors originated from a human donor with multiple sclerosis.

This chain connects TRBV4-1 to TRBJ1-3; unclear D gene. V lost 0 bases, J lost 4 bases, and 22 bases lay in between. The CDR3 spans 19 residues. The germline V gene encodes CDR1 MGHRA and CDR2 YSYEKL. The CDR3 nucleotides are TGCGCCAGCAGCCAAGACAGATTGCTCGTTCGGGTCTCCGGAAACACCATATATTTT. Translating it yields CASSQDRLLVRVSGNTIYF.

The chain recombines TRBV19 with TRBJ1-4; no definite D call. The CDR3 totals 14 residues. Trimming stripped 3 bases from V and 1 base from J, with 6 bases between. Looked up from germline, CDR1 is LNHDA and CDR2 is SQIVND (reference sequence). In DNA, the CDR3 is TGTGCCAGTAGTATGGAGGGAACTAATGAAAAACTGTTTTTT. It translates to CASSMEGTNEKLFF.

The chain links TRBV6-6 to TRBJ2-2; D is unclear. The CDR3 contains 13 residues. Germline assignment: CDR1 MNHNY and CDR2 SVGAGI (reference sequence). Between the trimmed V and J ends, which lost 6 bases and 4 bases, there was a span of 9 bases. The CDR3 loop is CASRGPGTGELFF. Here the CDR3 DNA reads TGTGCCAGCAGAGGACCCGGCACCGGGGAGCTGTTTTTT.

The genes are TRBV5-1 and TRBJ1-6; 7 bases are a match to TRBD1. The junction had 12 bases not matched to a gene; V was cut back by 1 base and J by 17 bases. Germline V CDR1 and CDR2: SGHRS, YFSETQ. The CDR3 runs to 14 residues. This chain's CDR3 is CASSLSRDSLVFHF. CDR3 bases: TGCGCCAGCAGCTTGTCCCGGGACAGCCTGGTTTTCCACTTT.

The chain recombines TRBV7-2 with TRBJ2-5; D is possibly TRBD2 (6 bases). Germline values: CDR1 SGHTA, CDR2 FQGNSA. This CDR3 has 19 residues. V was clipped by 5 bases and J by 5 bases, with 30 bases between them. The CDR3: CASSPRTWSGLLRGETQYF. The CDR3 bases are TGTGCCAGCAGCCCCCGGACTTGGTCGGGACTCCTCCGGGGCGAGACCCAGTACTTC.

V and J are TRBV25-1 and TRBJ2-1; tentative D call: TRBD1 (6 bases). This CDR3 comprises 14 residues. The germline V gene encodes CDR1 MGHDK and CDR2 SYGVNS. Trimming cost V 6 bases and J 1 base, with 10 bases left between them. CDR3 region: CASSHRVSYNEQFF. The CDR3 nucleotides read TGTGCCAGCAGCCACAGGGTTTCCTACAATGAGCAGTTCTTC.

DNA of the CDR3: TGTGCCAGCAGCTTAGCGGTTCGACTTAATGAGCAGTTCTTC. Translating it yields CASSLAVRLNEQFF. The rearrangement links TRBV11-3 to TRBJ2-1; no clear D. CDR3 length: 14 amino acids. The V and J ends lost 1 base and 7 bases respectively, with 11 bases between them. The germline V gene has CDR1 SGHNT and CDR2 YENEEA. The whole variable domain, remainder taken from reference TRBV11-3 and TRBJ2-1, is EAGVVQSPRYKIIEKKQPVAFWCNPISGHNTLYWYLQNLGQGPELLIRYENEEAVDDSQLPKDRFSAERLKGVDSTLKIQPAELGDSAVYLCASSLAVRLNEQFFGPGTRLTVL.

The genes are TRBV7-3 and TRBJ1-1, with D hard to call. The germline gives CDR1 SGHTA, CDR2 FQGTGA. The CDR3 consists of 15 residues. V was cut by 2 bases and J by 0 bases, with 10 bases left in between. CDR3 in DNA: TGTGCCAGCAGCTTAGGGCCTACCTTGAACACTGAAGCTTTCTTT. Translated, it gives CASSLGPTLNTEAFF.

The chain employs TRBV20-1 and TRBJ2-5; D may be TRBD2 (6 bases). Germline CDR1 reads DFQATT; CDR2 reads SNEGSKA (reference sequence). The CDR3 covers 15 residues. V was pared by 0 bases and J by 4 bases, with 15 bases between. CDR3: CSARDRGKGTETQYF. The CDR3 DNA follows: TGCAGTGCTAGAGATCGCGGGAAGGGGACAGAGACCCAGTACTTC.

This chain connects TRBV21-1 to TRBJ2-7; whether TRBD2, the table's D call, matches the DNA was not checked. TRBV21-1 has pseudogene status. The CDR3 consists of 17 residues. The CDR3 nucleotides are TGTGCCAGCAGCAAGAAATCATGGGGCGGGAGGCGGTACGAGCAGTACGTC. Translation: CASSKKSWGGRRYEQYV.

The chain links TRBV10-3 to TRBJ1-2, with D unclear. Germline V lookup: CDR1 ENHRY, CDR2 SYGVKD. The CDR3 covers 13 residues. Trimming cost V 7 bases and J 4 bases, with 13 bases left between them. DNA of the CDR3: TGTGCCATCATGGAGCTGACCACCTATGGCTACACCTTC. It encodes CAIMELTTYGYTF.

The chain couples TRBV5-1 to TRBJ1-6; 7 nucleotides align to TRBD1. This CDR3 has 15 residues. Per germline, CDR1 SGHRS and CDR2 YFSETQ. V shed 4 bases, J shed 7 bases, and the junction held 8 bases outside the gene matches. CDR3 region: CASSPTGVGNSPLHF. In nucleotides, the CDR3 is TGCGCCAGCAGCCCTACAGGGGTGGGAAATTCACCCCTCCACTTT.

The chain joins TRBV19 to TRBJ1-1; the D is unclear. The CDR3 covers 13 residues. Germline CDR1 and CDR2: LNHDA and SQIVND (reference sequence). With 2 bases removed from V and 2 bases from J, the gap between germline ends came to 6 bases. The CDR3 sequence: CASSIRTNTEAFF. The CDR3 nucleotides read TGTGCCAGTAGTATAAGGACTAACACTGAAGCTTTCTTT.

The gene calls are TRBV19 and TRBJ2-3, with 7 bases matching TRBD2. The CDR3 sequence is 11 residues long. V lost 5 bases to trimming and J lost 9 bases; unmatched junction nucleotides: 2. Germline V gene lookup returns CDR1 LNHDA and CDR2 SQIVND (reference sequence). This CDR3 reads CASSRLATQYF. The CDR3 coding sequence is TGTGCCAGTAGTCGACTAGCCACGCAGTATTTT.

V gene TRBV30 combines with J gene TRBJ1-1, with 7 bases identical to TRBD1. The V gene's germline CDR1 is GTSNPN and CDR2 SVGIG (reference sequence). V was pared by 3 bases and J by 3 bases, with 7 bases of the junction left unmatched. CDR3 size: 14 residues. CDR3 nucleotides: TGTGCCTGGAGGAGGATCGACAGGGACACTGAAGCTTTCTTT. Its protein product is CAWRRIDRDTEAFF.

The V gene is TRBV5-1, the J gene TRBJ1-3; D gene unclear. CDR1 and CDR2 from the germline V gene are SGHRS and YFSETQ. The CDR3 is made up of 16 amino acids. V lost 1 base to trimming and J lost 0 bases, with 11 bases between them. For the CDR3, the DNA is TGCGCCAGCAGCTTGACCAACGGGATCTCTGGAAACACCATATATTTT. Translation: CASSLTNGISGNTIYF.

The chain has TRBV6-1 and TRBJ2-7; D gene uncertain. Trimming left V 0 bases short and J 4 bases short, with 16 bases between. Germline-derived CDR1 and CDR2 are MNHNS and SASEGT. This CDR3 has 16 residues. CDR3 in amino acids: CASSEASRGRAYEQYF. The CDR3 nucleotides are TGTGCCAGCAGTGAAGCAAGCCGCGGCAGAGCGTACGAGCAGTACTTC.

This clonotype was counted once. The V and J genes are TRBV28 and TRBJ1-5, with a possible D match to TRBD1 (6 bases). The V and J ends lost 8 bases and 4 bases respectively, with 12 bases between them. The length of the CDR3 is 13 residues. From germline, CDR1 is MDHEN and CDR2 SYDVKM. CDR3 coding DNA: TGTGCCAGCTGGGACAAGCGAAATCAGCCCCAGCATTTT. It encodes CASWDKRNQPQHF.

This clonotype occurred a few times. The J gene is TRBJ1-6, the V gene TRBV5-1; 8 bases are shared with TRBD1. This CDR3 has 14 residues. Germline lookup yields CDR1 SGHRS and CDR2 YFSETQ. V was pared by 5 bases and J by 7 bases, with 5 bases of the junction left unmatched. CDR3 region: CASSTTGVNSPLHF. Written as DNA, the CDR3 is TGCGCCAGCAGTACGACAGGGGTCAATTCACCCCTCCACTTT.

V and J are TRBV6-5 and TRBJ1-2; D gene uncertain. CDR1 and CDR2 (germline): MNHEY, SVGAGI. Trimming stripped 2 bases from V and 1 base from J, with 8 bases between. The CDR3 has 14 residues. CDR3 in amino acids: CASSYDVGNYGYTF. DNA of the CDR3: TGTGCCAGCAGTTACGACGTCGGTAACTATGGCTACACCTTC.

For the CDR3, the DNA is TGCGCCAGCAGCCAAGTGGCGGGAGCGGGGGAGCAGTACGTC. It translates to CASSQVAGAGEQYV. The chain combines TRBV4-1 with TRBJ2-7, with 7 positions matching TRBD2. In germline, CDR1 is MGHRA, CDR2 YSYEKL. The V and J ends lost 1 base and 7 bases, in that order; junction bases with no gene match: 7. This CDR3 is 14 amino acids long.

V gene TRBV3-1 combines with J gene TRBJ2-1, with 9 bases fitting TRBD2. Trimming at V came to 0 bases and at J to 7 bases, leaving 4 bases not matched to a gene. CDR1 is LGHDT, CDR2 YNNKEL, per germline (reference sequence). The CDR3 covers 15 residues. This CDR3 reads CASSQEAGGRNEQFF. For the CDR3, the DNA is TGTGCCAGCAGCCAAGAAGCGGGGGGCCGGAATGAGCAGTTCTTC.

This sequence joins TRBV10-3 and TRBJ2-7; D not resolved. Trimming stripped 4 bases from V and 5 bases from J, with 9 bases between. CDR3 length equals 12 residues. Germline CDR1 is ENHRY and CDR2 is SYGVKD. Written as DNA, the CDR3 is TGTGCCATCAGTGGGAGTTCCAACGAGCAGTACTTC. Protein product: CAISGSSNEQYF.